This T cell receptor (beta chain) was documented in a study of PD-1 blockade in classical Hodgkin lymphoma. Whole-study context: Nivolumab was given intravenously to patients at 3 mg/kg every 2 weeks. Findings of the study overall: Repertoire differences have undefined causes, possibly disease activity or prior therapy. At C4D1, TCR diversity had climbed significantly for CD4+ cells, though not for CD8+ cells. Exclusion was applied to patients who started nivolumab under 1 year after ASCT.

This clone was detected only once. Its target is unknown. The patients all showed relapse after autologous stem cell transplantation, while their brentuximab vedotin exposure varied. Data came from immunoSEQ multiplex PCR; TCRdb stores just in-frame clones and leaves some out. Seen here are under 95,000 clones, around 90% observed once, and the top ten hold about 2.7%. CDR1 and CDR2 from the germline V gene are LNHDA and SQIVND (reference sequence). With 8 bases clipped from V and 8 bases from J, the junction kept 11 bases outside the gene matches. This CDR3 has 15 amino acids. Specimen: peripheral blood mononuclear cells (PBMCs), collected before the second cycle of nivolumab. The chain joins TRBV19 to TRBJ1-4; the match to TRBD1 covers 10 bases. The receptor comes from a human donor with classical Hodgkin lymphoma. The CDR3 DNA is TGTGCCAGTCGGGACAGGGGCCCCTCCATGGAAAAACTGTTTTTT. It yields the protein CASRDRGPSMEKLFF.